This T cell receptor (beta chain) was recorded in a study of response to subunit inactivated influenza vaccine. Study-level results: New T cells are recruited in small numbers by each seasonal influenza vaccination, according to the authors' suggestion.

This clonotype was seen a handful of times. Its specificity is unknown. TCRdb fed the RT-PCR reads into MiXCR, producing one record per CDR3 protein. Found here are just over 300,000 distinct CDR3 sequences, 20% to 25% of them singletons; the top ten hold roughly 10%. The CDR3 covers 14 residues. Germline CDR1 and CDR2: MNHEY and SMNVEV (reference sequence). V dropped 7 bases and J dropped 0 bases, with 12 bases sitting between them. The receptor comes from a man aged 50 to 75 who received an inactivated influenza vaccine. V gene TRBV27 combines with J gene TRBJ1-1; D uncertain. The specimen was PBMCs from blood, collected less than 22 months after vaccination. In nucleotides, the CDR3 is TGTGCCAGCAAACCGAGGAGGCTGAACACTGAAGCTTTCTTT. Translated: CASKPRRLNTEAFF.